This T cell receptor (beta chain) was recovered during a study of T cell responses to AZD1222 COVID-19 vaccine. Overall study context: Second-dose recipients at about 4 or about 12 weeks were treated as one pooled group.

Study-wide findings and caveats: Clonal diversity was possibly underestimated, and the donors were mostly white British, with more females. The span of vaccine-associated CD4 TCRs extended across spike, with dominance at 160-218 and 743-854. The breadth and depth of Spike-specific TCRs increased once two AZD1222 doses had been given.

Note on this clone: What it binds is not known.

Profiled with immunoSEQ multiplex PCR; TCRdb holds only in-frame clones, not every one. The sample comprises 150,000 to 190,000 clones, just over 90% of which are singletons, and approximately 1.8% rests with the top ten. The clonotype was recovered from an adult in good health. Sequenced here: peripheral blood, sampled on day 0 of AZD1222 vaccination.

The chain's CDR3 is CAISEWARSNQPQHF. CDR3 DNA: TGTGCCATCAGTGAATGGGCCCGTAGCAATCAGCCCCAGCATTTT. The chain has TRBV10-3 and TRBJ1-5, with unresolved D. This CDR3 spans 15 amino acids. Germline V gene lookup returns CDR1 ENHRY and CDR2 SYGVKD. Trimming shortened V by 3 bases and J by 0 bases, and 9 bases separated the two germline ends.